The TCR beta chain under discussion was sequenced for a study of vaccination and CD4 T cells after COVID-19. Study in general: Stimuli were overlapping spike peptide pools of SARS-CoV-2 and three common cold coronaviruses (HCoV-NL63, HCoV-OC43, HCoV-229E).

Comments on this clonotype: The antigen is undetermined.

The CDR3 is 13 amino acids. V gave up 5 bases and J gave up 10 bases, with 17 bases separating them. Germline V CDR1 and CDR2: SGHTA, FQGTGA. Sequencing of the DNA from cultured CD4+ T cells was carried out with the Oncomine TCR Beta short-read assay. TCRdb re-derived calls from the PCR reads in MiXCR, one entry per CDR3 protein. Of 19,000 or so distinct CDR3 sequences listed, less than 70% are singletons. Treatment specified: roughly 10-day PBMC culture with coronavirus spike peptide pools or control peptides (ViraFEST assay). After expanding antigen-specific T cells with peptide pools, ViraFEST sequenced their TCRs.

The sequence was collected from a human donor who had recovered from COVID-19. This rearrangement joins TRBV7-3 to TRBJ1-2, with D perhaps TRBD1 (5 bases). Sequenced input: CD4+ T cells from blood, cultured in vitro. CDR3 in DNA: TGTGCCAGCAGCACCCAACAAGGGGTTGCCTACACCTTC. Translated: CASSTQQGVAYTF.